The present TCR beta chain was sequenced within a study of cytomegalovirus exposure and HLA in healthy donors (dated by TCRdb to 2017 to 2019). Concerning the study at large: In an earlier analysis of roughly 500 of the donors, around 300 Gb of sequence data and some 120 million unique TCR beta sequences from about 190 million T cells were reported. Typing coverage varied by locus: roughly 629-640 donors for A, B, C, DRB1 and DQB1; roughly 500 for DQA1; over 600 for DPA1; 450 to 480 for DPB1. Roughly 5 DR-DQ haplotypes were handled as single units for association and clustering, since linkage in the cohort was strong. To study patterns of TCR occurrence, a later analysis re-analyzed previously published TCR beta repertoires from 550 to 800 donors and added high-resolution HLA genotyping. HLA typing included class I and class II loci at four-digit resolution. Rather than drawing on any new phenotypic data, the later analysis identified candidate immune exposures from TCR beta sequences and the way those sequences occurred across donors. Among the roughly 390 genotyped donors, about 83% belonged to the genetic ancestry cluster associated with self-reported Caucasian donors. The study was designed to test whether signatures of past pathogen exposure could be identified by cataloging public T cell receptors. Among 398 genotyped donors of the cohort, an average of 235,054 unique TCR beta nucleotide sequences were sequenced per donor, around a sixth of them non-productive. Every repertoire in the discovery cohort had been generated on one and the same sequencing platform. Donor age, sex, ethnicity and CMV serostatus were compiled together with the repertoire data. Approximately 300 gigabases of sequencing data and approximately 91 million unique TCR sequences made up an early release that covered about 640 HLA-typed donors. Along with the roughly 710-subject first cohort, a separate validation cohort of over a hundred different subjects was used. A later genetic analysis took genome-wide SNP genotypes for about 60% of the roughly 670 donors and used that subset as a discovery cohort. An earlier analysis of around 540 of the donors applied high-throughput TCR beta sequencing to assess whether each TCR beta V gene segment acted as functional or pseudogenic. To predict cytomegalovirus infection status, the study combined high-throughput TCR immunosequencing, statistical association of individual TCRs with disease status, and machine learning. The study used immunosequencing to profile the T cell repertoires of several hundred subjects and linked those repertoires to cytomegalovirus serostatus. Overall results and qualifications from the work: The cohort was sequenced for TCR beta chains only, and without alpha or paired-chain data the features that could be detected were limited. Assigning TCR associations to individual alleles was difficult when HLA alleles, especially DR and DQ, strongly co-occurred. A later analysis associated 15,000 or so TCR beta sequences with specific HLA alleles at a false discovery rate of 0.05. Linkage disequilibrium might explain the correlated functional status among segregating V segments, but an unknown experimental factor could not be ruled out. Some IMGT-functional V segments, including TRBV6-2 and TRBV6-3, could not be told apart with the 87-base-pair reads, so those segments were excluded. Compared with equally common non-associated chains, HLA-associated TCR beta chains in a later analysis were more clonally expanded and had lower generation probabilities. Most TCR sequences were observed very rarely across donors, whereas some public TCRs were present in many individuals. According to the authors, the approach could potentially be generalized to other disease states and immunological phenotypes. A later genetic analysis reported fewer N-insertions in productive TCRs among donors in an Asian-associated ancestry cluster than the roughly 700-donor mean. An earlier analysis of around 540 of the donors showed that most TCR beta V segments appeared in productive rearrangements either about 90% or about 30% of the time, which broadly matched IMGT annotations. The study gave a list of 150 to 200 TCR beta chains associated with cytomegalovirus. In vitro tests confirmed that a few of the cytomegalovirus-associated TCR beta chains recognize cytomegalovirus antigens. The presence/absence analyses assumed that sequencing depth was roughly uniform across donors, and that assumption may not be true. The earlier analysis of approximately 540 of the donors excluded 15 to 20 rarely observed V segments, including chromosome 9 orphons, because counts were too low. The sequencing pipeline was judged likely to have produced a cluster of highly shared sequence variants as a technical artifact. In both the original and validation cohorts, the classifier was reported to diagnose cytomegalovirus status with high specificity and sensitivity. A further reported finding was that TCR beta sequences accurately predicted the HLA-A and HLA-B alleles for most subjects in the first cohort. Because HLA typing was unavailable for some donors at each locus, only the typed subset was used in association tests. A later analysis found that TCR association rates varied across HLA loci, with DRB1 alleles showing the most associated TCRs and HLA-C alleles the fewest. Several of the top co-occurrence clusters appeared to be linked to parvovirus B19, influenza, CMV and Epstein-Barr virus, according to a later analysis. In a later genetic analysis, a missense DCLRE1C variant was associated with V-gene and J-gene trimming of TCR beta chains, and the association was replicated in an independent cohort. CMV serostatus was the only immune exposure information available for the cohort. In a later analysis, most CMV-associated TCR beta chains were found to appear HLA-restricted, with HLA associations seemingly driven largely by CMV exposure.

For CDR1 and CDR2, the germline V gene lists KGHSH and LQKENI. CDR3 length: 14 amino acids, cysteine to phenylalanine. The read is trimmed to its CDR3 DNA, 42 bases read in frame from base 1. A distance of 10 bases separates the germline ends of V and J, which lose 4 bases and 1 base respectively. Library generation was performed with the immunoSEQ multiplex PCR assay. The multiplex PCR relied on a mix of 60 forward primers for TCR Vbeta segments and 13 reverse primers for TCR Jbeta segments. The CDR3 region of rearranged TCR beta genes was amplified from genomic DNA with a multiplex PCR assay. Amplified TCR beta libraries were sequenced as 87-base-pair reads on the Illumina HiSeq System. In the source study's methods: Across the roughly 640 repertoires, a later analysis counted 80 million or so unique TCR beta chains, 9.5 million to 13 million of which were shared by at least two donors. Raw reads were error-corrected and collapsed into unique sequences with a nearest-neighbor algorithm that merged closely related sequences to remove PCR and sequencing errors. V, D and J gene segments were assigned by aligning CDR3 sequences to IMGT reference sequences. For a sequence to be retained, a match of at least six nucleotides to both a V gene segment and a J gene segment was required. A rearrangement was called productive if the CDR3 had no stop codons and remained in frame with V and J, and every other rearrangement was called non-productive. Following IMGT convention, CDR3 was defined as the stretch from the second conserved V-encoded cysteine up to the conserved J-encoded phenylalanine. The earlier analysis of about 560 of the donors excluded any sequence lacking an unambiguous match to a single V gene segment. An earlier analysis of about 600 of the donors called V segments functional above 56.7% productive rearrangements and segregating when the between-donor standard deviation exceeded 5%. A statistical classification framework was built for diagnosing cytomegalovirus status from the catalog of TCR beta chain sequences. V and J gene assignment, in a later analysis, came from comparing TCR nucleotide sequences with IMGT/GENE-DB human TR gene sequences. Using the TCRdist pipeline, a later analysis assigned CDR3 sequences along with most-parsimonious VDJ recombination scenarios. A later analysis defined each TCR beta chain by its CDR3 amino acid sequence plus V-gene family, and excluded reads lacking a unique V-gene family. To address suspected cross-contamination and a sequencing artifact, a later analysis removed under 600 highly shared, low-generation-probability nucleotide sequences. A later analysis calculated a clonal expansion index for each public chain from normalized within-repertoire ranks of inferred template counts. Generation probabilities in a later analysis came from a VDJ recombination model fitted to out-of-frame rearrangements, and those results were checked against IGoR. In a later analysis, hypergeometric tests were used to score TCR-TCR, TCR-HLA and TCR-CMV co-occurrence, with a repertoire-size bias correction applied to TCR pairs. A later analysis estimated false discovery rates by permuting HLA or CMV assignments 20 times. A later analysis grouped co-occurring TCRs with DBSCAN, adding TCRdist sequence similarity when clustering within HLA-allele-positive subsets. For co-occurrence clustering, repertoires with fewer than 30,000 or more than 120,000 public chains were excluded, along with four or five repertoires with anomalous nucleotide sharing. TCRdb provides this immuneACCESS table in a form limited to in-frame rearrangements. Some clones are lacking; in checked studies, under half of them reflect an unresolved V gene, and why the rest are absent is not known. V, J and clone size derive from that table, while D and trimming were established from the DNA sequence. Present in this sample are fewer than 130,000 clones, approximately 83% of which were seen just once. Together, the top ten hold approximately 1.8% of the sample.

The cohort comprised some 730 healthy bone marrow donors. All cohort members were sampled while nominally healthy, although unrecorded immune exposures were likely present. The donor was CMV seronegative and was included in the group of 352 seronegative cohort members. Every donor gave a peripheral blood sample, and the peripheral blood mononuclear cells from that sample were used for TCR beta sequencing. The Qiagen DNeasy Blood Extraction Kit was used to extract genomic DNA from the blood cell samples. Concerning this clone itself: The target of this receptor is not known. No base-level quality is on record; no much larger clone is a single base apart.

The sample comprised PBMCs. The V and J segments used are TRBV18 and TRBJ1-1; possibly the D gene is TRBD1, per 6 matching bases. The sequence came from a man aged 40-49 years in good health and CMV-seronegative. The CDR3 reads as follows: CASSRQATNTEAFF. Here is the DNA: TGTGCCAGCTCACGACAGGCAACGAACACTGAAGCTTTCTTT.